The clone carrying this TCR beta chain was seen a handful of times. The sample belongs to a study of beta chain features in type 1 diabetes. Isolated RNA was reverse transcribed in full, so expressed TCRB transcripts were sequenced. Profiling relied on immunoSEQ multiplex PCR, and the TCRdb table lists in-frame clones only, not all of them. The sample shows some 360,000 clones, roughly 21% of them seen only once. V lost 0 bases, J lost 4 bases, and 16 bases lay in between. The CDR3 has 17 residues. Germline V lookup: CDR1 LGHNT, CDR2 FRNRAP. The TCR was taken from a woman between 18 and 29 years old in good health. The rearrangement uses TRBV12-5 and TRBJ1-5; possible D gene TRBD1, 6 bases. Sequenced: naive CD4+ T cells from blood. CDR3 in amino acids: CASGLVRLGTTNQPQHF. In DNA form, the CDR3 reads TGTGCTAGTGGTTTGGTTCGGCTCGGGACAACGAATCAGCCCCAGCATTTT.